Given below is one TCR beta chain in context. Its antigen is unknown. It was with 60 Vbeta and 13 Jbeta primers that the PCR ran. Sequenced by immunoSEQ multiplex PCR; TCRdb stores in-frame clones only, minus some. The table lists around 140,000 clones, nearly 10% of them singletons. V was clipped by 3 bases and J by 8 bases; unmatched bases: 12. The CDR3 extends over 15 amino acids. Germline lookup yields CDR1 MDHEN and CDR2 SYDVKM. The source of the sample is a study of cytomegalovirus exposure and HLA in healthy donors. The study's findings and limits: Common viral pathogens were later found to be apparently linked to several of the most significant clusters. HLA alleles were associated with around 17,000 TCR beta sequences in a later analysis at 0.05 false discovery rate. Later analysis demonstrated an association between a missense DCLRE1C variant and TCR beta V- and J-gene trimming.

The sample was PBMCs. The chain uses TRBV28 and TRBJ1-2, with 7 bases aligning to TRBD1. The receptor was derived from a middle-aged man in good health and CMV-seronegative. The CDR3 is CASSLTGIELWGYTF. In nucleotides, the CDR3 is TGTGCCAGCAGTTTGACAGGGATCGAACTATGGGGCTACACCTTC.